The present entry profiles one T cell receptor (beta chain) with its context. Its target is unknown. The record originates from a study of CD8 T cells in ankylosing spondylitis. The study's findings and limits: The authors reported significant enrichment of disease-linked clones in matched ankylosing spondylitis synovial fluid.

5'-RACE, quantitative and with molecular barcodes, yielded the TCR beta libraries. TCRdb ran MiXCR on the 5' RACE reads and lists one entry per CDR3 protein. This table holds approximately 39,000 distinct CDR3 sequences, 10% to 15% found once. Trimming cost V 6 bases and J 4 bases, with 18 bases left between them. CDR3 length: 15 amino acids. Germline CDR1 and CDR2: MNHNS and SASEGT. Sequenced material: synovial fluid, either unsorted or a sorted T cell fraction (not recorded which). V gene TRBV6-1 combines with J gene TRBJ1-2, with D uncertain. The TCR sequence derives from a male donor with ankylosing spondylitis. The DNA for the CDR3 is TGTGCCAGCAGATCCCCAGCGGGTCGTGGCTATGGCTACACCTTC. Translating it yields CASRSPAGRGYGYTF.